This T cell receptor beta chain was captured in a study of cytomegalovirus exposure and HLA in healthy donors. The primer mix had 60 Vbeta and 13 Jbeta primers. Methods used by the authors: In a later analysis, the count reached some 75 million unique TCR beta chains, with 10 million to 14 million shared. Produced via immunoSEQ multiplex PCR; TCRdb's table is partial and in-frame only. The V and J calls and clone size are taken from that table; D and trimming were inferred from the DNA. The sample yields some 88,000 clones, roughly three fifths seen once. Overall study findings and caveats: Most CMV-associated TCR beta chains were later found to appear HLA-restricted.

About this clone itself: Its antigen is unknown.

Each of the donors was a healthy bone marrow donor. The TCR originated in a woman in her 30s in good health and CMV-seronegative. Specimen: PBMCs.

This CDR3 is CASTPGQNRAPLHF. The CDR3 region has the DNA TGTGCCAGTACCCCGGGACAGAACAGAGCACCCCTCCACTTT. The chain combines TRBV19 with TRBJ1-6; 7 bases are shared with TRBD1. Germline V CDR1 and CDR2: LNHDA, SQIVND (reference sequence). This CDR3 has 14 amino acids. V lost 7 bases and J lost 11; bases outside the gene matches: 11.